A single sample gave rise to the 20 T cell receptor beta chains below, sequenced in a study of blood T cell repertoires in COVID-19. Profiling relied on immunoSEQ multiplex PCR, and the TCRdb table lists in-frame clones only, not all of them. Of 200,000 to 250,000 clones listed, approximately 80% were seen once; the top ten hold about 1.3%. What was sequenced was PBMCs or T cells enriched from blood (not recorded which). The source of these receptors is a woman between 40 and 50 years old with acute COVID-19.

This rearrangement joins TRBV3-1 (or the pseudogene TRBV3-2) to TRBJ2-7, with D tentatively TRBD1 (5 bases). Germline V CDR1 and CDR2: LGHDT, YNNKEL (reference sequence). The CDR3 is 13 amino acids. V lost 3 bases, J lost 0 bases, and 6 bases lay in between. Here the CDR3 reads CASSHRDSYEQYF. The CDR3, as DNA: TGTGCCAGCAGCCACAGGGACTCCTACGAGCAGTACTTC.

J is TRBJ1-3 and V is TRBV4-2; D unclear. The CDR3 length is 17 residues. The ends were cut back, 1 base at V and 0 bases at J, with 13 bases in the middle. Per the germline V gene, CDR1 is LGHNA and CDR2 is YNFKEQ. DNA of the CDR3: TGTGCCAGCAGCCAAGCCTCGGCGGGCAGCTCTGGAAACACCATATATTTT. Its protein product is CASSQASAGSSGNTIYF.

The CDR3 region is CASSSAGGNYGYTF. In DNA form, the CDR3 reads TGTGCCAGTAGTTCCGCGGGCGGCAACTATGGCTACACCTTC. The chain has TRBV19 and TRBJ1-2; D gene ambiguous. Per the germline V gene, CDR1 is LNHDA and CDR2 is SQIVND (reference sequence). The V and J ends lost 5 bases and 2 bases respectively, with 12 bases between them. The CDR3 runs to 14 residues.

Concerning this clone: At one end, the junction sequence differs from germline, possibly due to a read error. The rearrangement joins TRBV28 to TRBJ2-7, with D perhaps TRBD2 (6 bases). The germline V gene has CDR1 MDHEN and CDR2 SYDVKM. The CDR3 runs to 13 residues. CDR3 sequence (DNA): TGTGCCAGCAGTTTAGGACGTTACGGGCCGGGACTCTTC. This translates into CASSLGRYGPGLF.

The chain has TRBV6-5 and TRBJ1-1; 7 bases align to TRBD1. Looked up from germline, CDR1 is MNHEY and CDR2 is SVGAGI. Germline trimming cut 4 bases from V and 2 bases from J; bases unmatched to any gene: 7. The CDR3 contains 15 residues. The CDR3 bases are TGTGCCAGCAGTTCCCCGAGACAGGGTAACACTGAAGCTTTCTTT. It translates to CASSSPRQGNTEAFF.

V gene TRBV7-8 combines with J gene TRBJ2-7, with TRBD2 matching over 9 bases. Germline loops: CDR1 SGHVS, CDR2 FQNEAQ. The junction had 2 bases not matched to a gene; V was cut back by 5 bases and J by 0 bases. CDR3 length equals 14 residues. This chain's CDR3 is CASSQTSGSYEQYF. The CDR3 nucleotides are TGTGCCAGCAGCCAGACTAGCGGCTCCTACGAGCAGTACTTC. The entire variable domain, with the rest obtained from reference TRBV7-8 and TRBJ2-7, is as follows: GAGVSQSPRYKVAKRGQDVALRCDPISGHVSLFWYQQALGQGPEFLTYFQNEAQLDKSGLPSDRFFAERPEGSVSTLKIQRTQQEDSAVYLCASSQTSGSYEQYFGPGTRLTVT.

The chain links TRBV29-1 to TRBJ2-3, with TRBD1 identical over 8 bases. The CDR3 has 15 amino acids. The V gene end was trimmed by 0 bases and the J gene end by 0 bases; junction bases not matched to a gene: 2. Germline V gene lookup returns CDR1 SQVTM and CDR2 ANQGSEA. In DNA form, the CDR3 reads TGCAGCGTTGAAGATACAGGGGGAAGCACAGATACGCAGTATTTT. Encoded protein: CSVEDTGGSTDTQYF.

The V gene is TRBV28, the J gene TRBJ1-2; the D gene is possibly TRBD1 (5 bases). CDR1 MDHEN and CDR2 SYDVKM come from the germline V gene. The CDR3 has 12 amino acids. The germline V and J ends were trimmed by 10 bases and 6 bases, with 15 bases remaining between them. The CDR3 reads CAISSGGDGYTF. The CDR3 region has the DNA TGTGCCATTTCGTCCGGAGGGGATGGCTACACCTTC.

This clone was seen only a few times. The J gene is TRBJ1-4, the V gene TRBV7-6; D is possibly TRBD1 (5 bases). Per germline, CDR1 SGHVS and CDR2 FNYEAQ. There are 16 residues in the CDR3. Trimming removed 0 bases at V and 3 bases at J, with 11 bases between. CDR3 bases: TGTGCCAGCAGCTTAGCGGGAGGGGAGGCTAATGAAAAACTGTTTTTT. It yields the protein CASSLAGGEANEKLFF.

V and J are TRBV7-2 and TRBJ2-7; weak D call: TRBD2 (5 bases). This CDR3 comprises 16 residues. Deletions cut 1 base from V and 2 bases from J, with 15 bases between. CDR1 and CDR2 from the germline V gene are SGHTA and FQGNSA. The CDR3 loop reads CASSLVLASSAYEQYF. CDR3 sequence (DNA): TGTGCCAGCAGCTTAGTTCTCGCTAGCTCGGCCTACGAGCAGTACTTC.

The gene calls are TRBV11-2 and TRBJ1-2; D not resolved. This CDR3 spans 12 amino acids. Trimming pared 0 bases from V and 11 bases from J, leaving 10 bases between. Germline V CDR1 and CDR2: SGHAT, FQNNGV. This CDR3 reads CASSLESASYTF. In nucleotides, the CDR3 is TGTGCCAGCAGCTTAGAGTCCGCGTCATACACCTTC.

The sample holds one count of this clone. This chain joins TRBV6-1 and TRBJ1-2, with D perhaps matching TRBD1 (5 bases). The CDR3 covers 14 residues. V was shortened by 3 bases and J by 7 bases, with 15 bases between the two germline ends. The germline V gene has CDR1 MNHNS and CDR2 SASEGT. This CDR3 is CASSDQGTQGGYTF. The CDR3 nucleotides are TGTGCCAGCAGTGACCAGGGCACCCAGGGTGGCTACACCTTC.

The V and J genes are TRBV2 and TRBJ1-6; D perhaps matches TRBD1 (5 bases). This CDR3 has 15 amino acids. In germline, CDR1 is SNHLY, CDR2 FYNNEI. V was pared by 3 bases and J by 9 bases, with 15 bases between. The CDR3 sequence: CASSDNPVQGSPLHF. The CDR3 coding sequence is TGTGCCAGCAGTGATAACCCAGTGCAGGGTTCACCCCTCCACTTT.

This clone was seen only a few times. This chain uses TRBV7-2 with TRBJ1-5, with unresolved D. The CDR3 spans 13 residues. Per germline, CDR1 SGHTA and CDR2 FQGNSA. V dropped 0 bases and J dropped 5 bases, with 5 bases sitting between them. The CDR3 is CASSLAAHQPQHF. The CDR3 DNA follows: TGTGCCAGCAGCTTAGCGGCCCATCAGCCCCAGCATTTT.

As to this clone: In the same sample, other DNA sequences code for this CDR3. The chain has TRBV5-1 and TRBJ1-3; no definite D call. In germline, CDR1 is SGHRS, CDR2 YFSETQ. CDR3 length: 15 amino acids. V lost 0 bases and J 0 bases, leaving 7 bases between the germline ends. This chain's CDR3 is CASSLGSSSGNTIYF. DNA of the CDR3: TGCGCCAGCAGCTTGGGCTCGAGCTCTGGAAACACCATATATTTT.

This clone has just one count. The V call is TRBV2, the J call TRBJ1-1, with D maybe TRBD1 (6 bases). Deletions cut 4 bases from V and 0 bases from J, with 15 bases between. CDR3 length equals 16 residues. CDR1 and CDR2 from the germline V gene are SNHLY and FYNNEI. The CDR3 loop is CASSVGRGYMNTEAFF. The CDR3 nucleotides read TGTGCCAGCAGTGTCGGCAGGGGATACATGAACACTGAAGCTTTCTTT. Based on the CDR3 plus reference TRBV2 and TRBJ1-1, the full variable domain is EPEVTQTPSHQVTQMGQEVILRCVPISNHLYFYWYRQILGQKVEFLVSFYNNEISEKSEIFDDQFSVERPDGSNFTLKIRSTKLEDSAMYFCASSVGRGYMNTEAFFGQGTRLTVV.

Only one count was recorded for this clone. The chain carries TRBV3-1 (or the pseudogene TRBV3-2) and TRBJ2-2, with a possible D match to TRBD1 (6 bases). V was clipped by 1 base and J by 6 bases, with 12 bases between them. CDR1 and CDR2 from the germline V gene are LGHDT and YNNKEL (reference sequence). CDR3 size: 15 residues. The CDR3 DNA reads TGTGCCAGCAGCCAAGGGGGGCTTGACGCCGGGGAGCTGTTTTTT. It is translated as CASSQGGLDAGELFF.

The chain carries TRBV7-6 and TRBJ1-2; perhaps TRBD1 as D (6 bases). Trimming took 5 bases from V and 3 from J, leaving 22 bases between them. The CDR3 has 17 amino acids. CDR1 SGHVS and CDR2 FNYEAQ come from the germline V gene. CDR3 sequence reads: CASSAFGRGFEDYGYTF. As DNA, the CDR3 is TGTGCCAGCAGCGCCTTCGGCAGGGGCTTTGAAGACTATGGCTACACCTTC.

This CDR3 is CASSSLPLQGAAKNIQYF. DNA for the CDR3: TGTGCCAGCAGTTCCCTCCCTCTACAGGGAGCAGCCAAAAACATTCAGTACTTC. J is TRBJ2-4 and V is TRBV27; tentatively, D is TRBD1 (6 bases). This CDR3 spans 18 amino acids. The germline gives CDR1 MNHEY, CDR2 SMNVEV (reference sequence). V lost 4 bases and J lost 0, with 19 bases in between.

The CDR3 reads CASSPGDGRGWHEQYF. The DNA for the CDR3 is TGCGCCAGCAGCCCTGGGGACGGGAGGGGTTGGCACGAGCAGTACTTC. The chain employs TRBV5-1 and TRBJ2-7, with 8 bases matching TRBD2. The junction had 14 bases not matched to a gene; V was cut back by 4 bases and J by 5 bases. CDR3 size: 16 residues. Germline V gives CDR1 SGHRS, CDR2 YFSETQ.